Described below is a single TCR beta chain sequence and its context. The data stem from a study of blood T cell repertoires in COVID-19. Trimming shortened V by 6 bases and J by 0 bases, and 12 bases separated the two germline ends. This CDR3 has 14 amino acids. The germline gives CDR1 SQVTM, CDR2 ANQGSEA. Assay: immunoSEQ multiplex PCR; the TCRdb copy retains only in-frame clones and omits some. The table has under 350,000 clones, roughly nine tenths seen once. This sequence joins TRBV29-1 and TRBJ1-5; TRBD1 is a possible D gene (6 bases). Sequenced input: peripheral blood. The TCR comes from a woman aged 25 to 39 with COVID-19, enrolled during active disease. Written as DNA, the CDR3 is TGCAGCGTGGGGACATCCCTTAGCAATCAGCCCCAGCATTTT. It codes for CSVGTSLSNQPQHF.